Presented here are 17 T cell receptor beta chains from one specimen sequenced in a study of response to subunit inactivated influenza vaccine. TCRdb redid the calling of the RT-PCR reads with MiXCR, one entry per CDR3 protein. The sample yields about 570,000 distinct CDR3 sequences, roughly 12% seen once. The data were also submitted as part of a second study, on T cells expressing NK-cell markers. According to that study: What made the TCR beta cDNA was 5'RACE template switching with UMIs.

The input for sequencing was PBMCs from blood, taken on the day of vaccination. The receptors stem from a man aged 50 or older who received an inactivated influenza vaccine.

The chain uses TRBV2 and TRBJ2-2; D may be TRBD1 (6 bases). Germline CDR1 reads SNHLY; CDR2 reads FYNNEI. This CDR3 comprises 15 residues. Trimming pared 4 bases from V and 3 bases from J, leaving 12 bases between. CDR3 sequence: CASSVETGYTGELFF. The CDR3 DNA sequence: TGTGCCAGCAGTGTCGAGACAGGCTACACCGGGGAGCTGTTTTTT.

This clonotype turned up a few times. J is TRBJ2-5 and V is TRBV29-1; no clear D gene. This CDR3 is 12 amino acids long. V was trimmed by 8 bases and J by 5 bases, leaving 15 bases between them. Germline V lookup: CDR1 SQVTM, CDR2 ANQGSEA. The CDR3 here is CSSVGVGETQYF. The DNA for the CDR3 is TGCAGCTCTGTTGGGGTTGGGGAGACCCAGTACTTC.

The chain carries TRBV19 and TRBJ1-2; TRBD1 matches 7 bases. The germline V gene has CDR1 LNHDA and CDR2 SQIVND (reference sequence). There are 13 residues in the CDR3. J lost 7 bases, V lost 6 bases, and 8 bases had no gene match. CDR3 loop: CASSHRDSRGYTF. CDR3 nucleotides: TGTGCCAGTAGCCACCGGGACAGCCGTGGCTACACCTTC.

This clonotype was seen only a few times. This rearrangement joins TRBV7-2 to TRBJ1-4, with D hard to call. Germline CDR1 SGHTA, CDR2 FQGNSA. V shed 3 bases and J shed 8 bases, with 10 bases lying between them. This CDR3 comprises 13 residues. CDR3 sequence (DNA): TGTGCCAGCAGCTTTGGCCAGCGGGAAAAACTGTTTTTT. Its protein product is CASSFGQREKLFF.

The chain recombines TRBV9 with TRBJ2-3; tentatively, D is TRBD2 (7 bases). CDR3 length equals 15 residues. Deletions cut 3 bases from V and 2 bases from J, with 13 bases between. Germline V gives CDR1 SGDLS, CDR2 YYNGEE. This CDR3 is CASSERGGHTDTQYF. Written as DNA, the CDR3 is TGTGCCAGCAGCGAGAGGGGGGGACACACAGATACGCAGTATTTT.

The J gene is TRBJ1-5, the V gene TRBV5-8; D is uncertain. V dropped 3 bases and J dropped 4 bases, with 11 bases sitting between them. This CDR3 is 14 amino acids long. Germline V gives CDR1 SGHTS, CDR2 YDEGEE. The CDR3 nucleotides are TGTGCCAGCAGCTCCCCCGGGCGGAATCAGCCCCAGCATTTT. Amino acid sequence: CASSSPGRNQPQHF. Full variable domain (missing parts from reference TRBV5-8 and TRBJ1-5): EAGVTQSPTHLIKTRGQQATLRCSPISGHTSVYWYQQALGLGLQFLLWYDEGEERNRGNFPPRFSGRQFPNYSSELNVNALELEDSALYLCASSSPGRNQPQHFGDGTRLSIL.

This clonotype showed up just a few times. The rearrangement links TRBV5-5 to TRBJ2-3, with 7 bases aligning to TRBD2. The CDR3 extends over 15 amino acids. Germline trimming cut 4 bases from V and 4 bases from J; bases unmatched to any gene: 9. From germline, CDR1 is SGHKS and CDR2 YYEKEE (reference sequence). CDR3 protein: CASSPAQLAADTQYF. CDR3 nucleotides: TGTGCCAGCAGCCCAGCCCAGCTAGCGGCAGATACGCAGTATTTT.

A few counts support this clonotype. This CDR3 is CASSLIAGNSYEQYF. Here the CDR3 DNA reads TGTGCCAGCAGCCTTATAGCGGGCAACTCCTACGAGCAGTACTTC. V and J are TRBV27 and TRBJ2-7; 7 bases match TRBD2. The germline V gene has CDR1 MNHEY and CDR2 SMNVEV (reference sequence). V shed 6 bases, J shed 0 bases, and the junction held 8 bases outside the gene matches. This CDR3 spans 15 amino acids.

The chain couples TRBV20-1 to TRBJ2-5; possible D gene TRBD1, 6 bases. The CDR3 is made up of 14 amino acids. Germline-derived CDR1 and CDR2 are DFQATT and SNEGSKA (reference sequence). The V end lost 1 base, the J end lost 2 bases, and 11 bases lay between the germline ends. DNA of the CDR3: TGCAGTGCTAGAGCGGACAGCCTACAAGAGACCCAGTACTTC. It is translated as CSARADSLQETQYF.

This clonotype was recorded a few times. The chain links TRBV29-1 to TRBJ2-7; TRBD1 might be the D (5 bases). CDR3 length: 13 amino acids. V lost 0 bases and J 2 bases, leaving 8 bases between the germline ends. CDR1 and CDR2 from the germline V gene are SQVTM and ANQGSEA. The DNA of the CDR3 is TGCAGCGTTGAAGATCAGGGTACCTACGAGCAGTACTTC. This gives the protein CSVEDQGTYEQYF.

CDR3 nucleotide sequence: TGCGCCAGCAGCCCAGCCCAGGTCGTCGGGGAGCTGTTTTTT. This translates into CASSPAQVVGELFF. The chain is built from TRBV5-1 and TRBJ2-2; D gene uncertain. Trimming stripped 4 bases from V and 7 bases from J, with 14 bases between. The CDR3 sequence is 14 residues long. From germline, CDR1 is SGHRS and CDR2 YFSETQ.

This chain links TRBV2 with TRBJ1-2; D is possibly TRBD1 (6 bases). Germline V gives CDR1 SNHLY, CDR2 FYNNEI. Trimming took 4 bases from V and 8 from J, leaving 20 bases between them. CDR3 length: 15 residues. The CDR3 DNA reads TGTGCCAGCAGTGGGACCCGGGACATCTCCGTGGGCTACACCTTC. Amino acid sequence: CASSGTRDISVGYTF.

V gene TRBV10-3 combines with J gene TRBJ1-1; D uncertain. Trimming pared 2 bases from V and 0 bases from J, leaving 4 bases between. CDR1 ENHRY and CDR2 SYGVKD come from the germline V gene. The length of the CDR3 is 13 residues. This chain's CDR3 is CAISETVNTEAFF. Here the CDR3 DNA reads TGTGCCATCAGTGAGACGGTGAACACTGAAGCTTTCTTT.

This clonotype was recorded a few times. This sequence joins TRBV12-3 or TRBV12-4 and TRBJ2-1, with 13 bases aligning to TRBD2. The CDR3 length is 16 residues. The V gene end was trimmed by 6 bases and the J gene end by 2 bases; junction bases not matched to a gene: 4. For the CDR3, the DNA is TGTGCCAGCAGGAAACTAGCGGGGGGGGCCTACAATGAGCAGTTCTTC. Translation: CASRKLAGGAYNEQFF.

The CDR3 DNA reads as TGTGCCAGCAGCCAAGAACCCCCCGGATTAGCGGGAGGATACGAGCAGTACTTC. It yields the protein CASSQEPPGLAGGYEQYF. The chain uses TRBV4-2 and TRBJ2-7; TRBD2 matches 10 bases. The CDR3 is 18 residues long. With 0 bases clipped from V and 4 bases from J, the junction kept 12 bases outside the gene matches. Germline V gives CDR1 LGHNA, CDR2 YNFKEQ.

The chain employs TRBV19 and TRBJ2-5; TRBD1 aligns across 11 bases. CDR1 and CDR2 from the germline V gene are LNHDA and SQIVND (reference sequence). The CDR3 extends over 17 amino acids. Losses at the gene ends were 5 bases for V and 5 bases for J; bases not matched to a gene: 13. CDR3 nucleotides: TGTGCCAGTAGTCCAGAGGACAGGGGGCGATTCGTGGAGACCCAGTACTTC. It yields the protein CASSPEDRGRFVETQYF.

The V gene is TRBV7-2, the J gene TRBJ1-4; 9 nucleotides align to TRBD1. Per the germline V gene, CDR1 is SGHTA and CDR2 is FQGNSA. Germline trimming cut 6 bases from V and 0 bases from J; bases unmatched to any gene: 2. The CDR3 is 15 residues long. DNA of the CDR3: TGTGCCAGCAGTCGGGACAGGGCAACTAATGAAAAACTGTTTTTT. Translated, it gives CASSRDRATNEKLFF.